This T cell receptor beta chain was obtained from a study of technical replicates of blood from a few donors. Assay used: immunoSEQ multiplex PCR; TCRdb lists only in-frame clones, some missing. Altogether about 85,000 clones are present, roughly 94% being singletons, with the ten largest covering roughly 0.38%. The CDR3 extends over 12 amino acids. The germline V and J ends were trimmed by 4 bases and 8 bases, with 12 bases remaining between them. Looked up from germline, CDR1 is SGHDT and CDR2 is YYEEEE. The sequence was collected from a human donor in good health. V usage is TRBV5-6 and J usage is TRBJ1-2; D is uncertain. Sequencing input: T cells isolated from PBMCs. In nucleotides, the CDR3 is TGTGCCAGCAGCCTAACGTCCTTAGGCTACACCTTC. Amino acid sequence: CASSLTSLGYTF.